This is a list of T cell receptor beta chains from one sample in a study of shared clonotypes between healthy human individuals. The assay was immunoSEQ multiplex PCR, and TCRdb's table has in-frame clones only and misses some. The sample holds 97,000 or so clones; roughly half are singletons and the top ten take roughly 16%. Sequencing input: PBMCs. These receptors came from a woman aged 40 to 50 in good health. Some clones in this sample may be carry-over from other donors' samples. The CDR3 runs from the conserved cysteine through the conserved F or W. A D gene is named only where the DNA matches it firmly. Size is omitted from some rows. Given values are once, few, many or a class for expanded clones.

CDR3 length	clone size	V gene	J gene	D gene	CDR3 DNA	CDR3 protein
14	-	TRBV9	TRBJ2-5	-	TGTGCCAGCAGCCCAGGCCCAACTCAAGAGACCCAGTACTTC	CASSPGPTQETQYF
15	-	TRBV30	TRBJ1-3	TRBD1	TGTGCCTGGAAGGGACAGGCGAGCTCTGGAAACACCATATATTTT	CAWKGQASSGNTIYF
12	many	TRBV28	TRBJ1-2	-	TGTGCCAGCAGGGCAGGGGACTATGGCTACACCTTC	CASRAGDYGYTF
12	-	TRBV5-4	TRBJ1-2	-	TGCGCCAGCAGCTTGGGGTCGTTGGGCTACACCTTC	CASSLGSLGYTF
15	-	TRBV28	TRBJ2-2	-	TGTGCCAGCAGTTATAGCGGACGAGGGACCGGGGAGCTGTTTTTT	CASSYSGRGTGELFF
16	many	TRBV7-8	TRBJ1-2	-	TGTGCCAGCAGCCCGACCGCGGGCAGGGTTCACTATGGCTACACCTTC	CASSPTAGRVHYGYTF
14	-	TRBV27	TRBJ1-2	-	TGTGCCAGCAGTTACGGCAGTCGGAGCTATGGCTACACCTTC	CASSYGSRSYGYTF
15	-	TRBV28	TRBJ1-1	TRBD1	TGTGCCAGCAGTGCCTGGGGGACAGGGGGCACTGAAGCTTTCTTT	CASSAWGTGGTEAFF
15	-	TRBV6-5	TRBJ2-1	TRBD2	TGTGCCAGCAGTTACGAAGCGGGAGGGCCCAATGAGCAGTTCTTC	CASSYEAGGPNEQFF
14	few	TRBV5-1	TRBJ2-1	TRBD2	TGCGCCAGCAGCTTGGTACTAGCGGGCAATGAGCAGTTCTTC	CASSLVLAGNEQFF
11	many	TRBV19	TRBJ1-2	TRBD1	TGTGCCAGTAGAACAGGGGATGGCTACACCTTC	CASRTGDGYTF
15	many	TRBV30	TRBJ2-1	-	TGTGCCTGGAGCTCAGCGGTGGGCATCAACAATGAGCAGTTCTTC	CAWSSAVGINNEQFF
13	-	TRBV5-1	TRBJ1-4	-	TGCGCCAGCAGCTTGGGTCAGAATGAAAAACTGTTTTTT	CASSLGQNEKLFF
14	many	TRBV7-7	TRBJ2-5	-	TGTGCCAGCAGCTTGGGGCTCCTGCCGCGGACCCAGTACTTC	CASSLGLLPRTQYF
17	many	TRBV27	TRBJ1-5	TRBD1	TGTGCCAGCAGTCGGGTTGGGACAGGGAAGCTATCTCAGCCCCAGCATTTT	CASSRVGTGKLSQPQHF
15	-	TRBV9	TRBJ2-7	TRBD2	TGTGCCAGCAGCGTAGGACTAGCGGTTGGCCACGAGCAGTACTTC	CASSVGLAVGHEQYF
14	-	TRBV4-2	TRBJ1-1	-	TGTGCCAGCAGCCAACTAAGAGTGAACACTGAAGCTTTCTTT	CASSQLRVNTEAFF
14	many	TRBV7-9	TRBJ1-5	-	TGTGCCAGCAGCTTAGGGGATACCAATCAGCCCCAGCATTTT	CASSLGDTNQPQHF
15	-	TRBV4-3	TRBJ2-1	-	TGCGCCAGCAGCCAGGCCGGGGACACTGGGGATGAGCAGTTCTTC	CASSQAGDTGDEQFF
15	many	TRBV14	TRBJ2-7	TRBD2	TGTGCCAGCAGCCAACGTAGCGGGAGGCCCCACGAGCAGTACTTC	CASSQRSGRPHEQYF
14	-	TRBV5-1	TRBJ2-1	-	TGCGCCAGCAGCGTACCTAACTCCTACAATGAGCAGTTCTTC	CASSVPNSYNEQFF
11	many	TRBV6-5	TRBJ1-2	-	TGTGCCAGCAGGCCCCGCGGTGGGGGGACCTTC	CASRPRGGGTF
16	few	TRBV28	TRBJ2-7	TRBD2	TGTGCCAGCAGTTTTAGGGGACTAGCGGGAGATTCGGAGCAGTACTTC	CASSFRGLAGDSEQYF
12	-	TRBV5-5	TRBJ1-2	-	TGTGCCAGCAGCCCACTTAGATCTGGCTACACCTTC	CASSPLRSGYTF
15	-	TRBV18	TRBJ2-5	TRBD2	TGTGCCAGCTCACCACCGGGCGGGGGGCAAGAGACCCAGTACTTC	CASSPPGGGQETQYF
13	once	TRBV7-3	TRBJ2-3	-	TGTGCCAGCAGCGAGGGCCGGGGAGATACGCAGTATTTT	CASSEGRGDTQYF
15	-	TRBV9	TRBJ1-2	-	TGTGCCAGCAGCTCCCAAGGGGATTCAAACTATGGCTACACCTTC	CASSSQGDSNYGYTF
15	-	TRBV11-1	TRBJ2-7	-	TGTGCCAGCAGCTTACGCCCGGGTGGAGGTTACGAGCAGTACTTC	CASSLRPGGGYEQYF
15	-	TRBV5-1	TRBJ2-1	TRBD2	TGCGCCAGCAGCCGGGCTAGCGGGAGGGCCTATGAGCAGTTCTTC	CASSRASGRAYEQFF
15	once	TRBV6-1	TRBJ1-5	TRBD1	TGTGCCAGCAGTTCCGGGACAGGGGGTGGTCAGCCCCAGCATTTT	CASSSGTGGGQPQHF